The next 30 T cell receptor beta chains were all read from a single sample in a study of cytomegalovirus exposure and HLA in healthy donors. Primers: 60 Vbeta forward and 13 Jbeta reverse. Sequencing used immunoSEQ multiplex PCR; TCRdb keeps in-frame clones, though not all of them. Of 140,000 to 150,000 clones in the sample, approximately 80% were seen once. Sequenced sample: PBMCs. The receptors originated from a male donor in good health and CMV-seronegative.

This clone has a handful of counts. The V and J genes are TRBV5-5 and TRBJ1-2; perhaps TRBD1 as D (6 bases). The CDR3 runs to 13 residues. CDR1 and CDR2 from the germline V gene are SGHKS and YYEKEE (reference sequence). Between the trimmed V and J ends, which lost 0 bases and 3 bases, there was a span of 6 bases. The CDR3 here is CASSLGTDYGYTF. DNA for the CDR3: TGTGCCAGCAGCTTGGGGACAGACTATGGCTACACCTTC.

The J gene is TRBJ2-7, the V gene TRBV6-5, with 7 bases fitting TRBD2. With 4 bases clipped from V and 0 bases from J, the junction kept 9 bases outside the gene matches. Germline CDR1 and CDR2: MNHEY and SVGAGI. The CDR3 is 16 amino acids. The CDR3 reads CASSSWTRPVSYEQYF. The CDR3 bases are TGTGCCAGCAGTTCCTGGACTAGACCGGTCTCCTACGAGCAGTACTTC.

V and J are TRBV5-1 and TRBJ1-1; D unresolved. In germline, CDR1 is SGHRS, CDR2 YFSETQ. This CDR3 spans 14 amino acids. V was clipped by 1 base and J by 6 bases, with 13 bases between them. This chain's CDR3 is CASSLYQTSSEAFF. The CDR3 DNA reads TGCGCCAGCAGCTTGTACCAGACATCCTCTGAAGCTTTCTTT.

The chain recombines TRBV5-1 with TRBJ2-2, with a tentative D call TRBD2 (5 bases). Looked up from germline, CDR1 is SGHRS and CDR2 is YFSETQ. V shed 1 base and J shed 0 bases, with 10 bases lying between them. The CDR3 covers 16 residues. The CDR3 protein is CASSLYGETNTGELFF. CDR3 coding DNA: TGCGCCAGCAGCTTGTACGGGGAGACGAACACCGGGGAGCTGTTTTTT.

The chain is built from TRBV6-4 and TRBJ2-3; D might be TRBD2 (5 bases). V was trimmed by 0 bases and J by 1 base, leaving 8 bases between them. There are 15 residues in the CDR3. CDR1 and CDR2 from the germline V gene are MRHNA and SNTAGT. The CDR3 sequence is CASSDSNGGTDTQYF. CDR3 nucleotide sequence: TGTGCCAGCAGTGACTCGAACGGGGGCACAGATACGCAGTATTTT.

The CDR3 region has the DNA TGTGCCAGCAGGATCCAGGGATCGCGGTTCTATGGCTACACCTTC. It encodes CASRIQGSRFYGYTF. The rearrangement links TRBV6-5 to TRBJ1-2; D perhaps matches TRBD1 (5 bases). This CDR3 contains 15 residues. The germline V gene has CDR1 MNHEY and CDR2 SVGAGI. Trimming pared 6 bases from V and 4 bases from J, leaving 18 bases between.

The gene calls are TRBV6-5 and TRBJ2-7; D may be TRBD1 (5 bases). The CDR3 has 13 amino acids. Trimming took off 7 bases at V and 0 bases at J, with 10 bases between the two ends. Per germline, CDR1 MNHEY and CDR2 SVGAGI. The CDR3 nucleotides are TGTGCCAGCACCTCCGACAGCTCCTACGAGCAGTACTTC. Translation: CASTSDSSYEQYF.

The sample holds a few counts of this clone. The V gene is TRBV5-1, the J gene TRBJ2-7; TRBD1 is a possible D gene (7 bases). Trimming took 3 bases from V and 4 from J, leaving 14 bases between them. CDR1 is SGHRS and CDR2 is YFSETQ in the germline V gene. This CDR3 is 14 amino acids long. This CDR3 is CASSSAGQSYEQYF. The CDR3 DNA reads as TGCGCCAGCAGCTCCGCGGGACAGAGTTACGAGCAGTACTTC.

The V and J genes are TRBV7-9 and TRBJ2-7; 9 bases match TRBD2. In germline, CDR1 is SEHNR, CDR2 FQNEAQ (reference sequence). V was pared by 0 bases and J by 5 bases, with 2 bases of the junction left unmatched. The CDR3 covers 14 residues. DNA of the CDR3: TGTGCCAGCAGCTTAGCCCAGCGGGAGGACGAGCAGTACTTC. The encoded protein is CASSLAQREDEQYF.

The chain carries TRBV18 and TRBJ1-1, with 7 nucleotides matching TRBD1. The CDR3 is 15 residues long. The V segment lost 3 bases and the J segment 2 bases; nucleotides outside the gene matches: 6. Germline V gene lookup returns CDR1 KGHSH and CDR2 LQKENI. The CDR3 spells CASSPLGGSNTEAFF. In DNA, the CDR3 is TGTGCCAGCTCACCCTTAGGGGGCTCTAACACTGAAGCTTTCTTT.

This clone was detected only a few times. V usage is TRBV4-2 and J usage is TRBJ2-7; 7 bases are a match to TRBD1. Trimming took 2 bases from V and 3 from J; bases not matched to a gene: 10. The V gene's germline CDR1 is LGHNA and CDR2 YNFKEQ. The CDR3 runs to 16 residues. CDR3 sequence (DNA): TGTGCCAGCAGCCAAAGTCCGGGACAGACAATCTACGAGCAGTACTTC. Residues: CASSQSPGQTIYEQYF.

The rearrangement joins TRBV9 to TRBJ2-1; D gene unclear. The CDR3 length is 16 residues. With 0 bases removed from V and 7 bases from J, the gap between germline ends came to 17 bases. Germline CDR1 and CDR2: SGDLS and YYNGEE. DNA of the CDR3: TGTGCCAGCAGCGTAGGGCCGGCGGCCTCTATAAATGAGCAGTTCTTC. Its translation is CASSVGPAASINEQFF.

The chain carries TRBV9 and TRBJ2-1; unclear D gene. V was clipped by 0 bases and J by 8 bases, with 15 bases between them. CDR3 length: 15 amino acids. CDR1 is SGDLS and CDR2 is YYNGEE in the germline V gene. The CDR3 DNA reads as TGTGCCAGCAGCGTAGATGGGTCTAGAGCTGATGAGCAGTTCTTC. It is translated as CASSVDGSRADEQFF.

CDR3 in amino acids: CASRGLAGEDGNEQFF. For the CDR3, the DNA is TGTGCCAGTAGGGGGCTAGCGGGAGAGGACGGGAATGAGCAGTTCTTC. The chain recombines TRBV19 with TRBJ2-1; 10 bases map to TRBD2. The V segment lost 6 bases and the J segment 7 bases; nucleotides outside the gene matches: 12. The germline V gene encodes CDR1 LNHDA and CDR2 SQIVND (reference sequence). The CDR3 has 16 amino acids.

CDR3 DNA sequence: TGCGCCAGCAGCTTGGCCCCACAGGGGGCAGGAGAGACCCAGTACTTC. Amino acids: CASSLAPQGAGETQYF. The rearrangement uses TRBV5-1 and TRBJ2-5; 9 bases fit TRBD1. The CDR3 sequence is 16 residues long. V shed 0 bases, J shed 4 bases, and the junction held 7 bases outside the gene matches. Germline V CDR1 and CDR2: SGHRS, YFSETQ.

This chain joins TRBV2 and TRBJ2-7; TRBD1 might be the D (5 bases). Germline V gives CDR1 SNHLY, CDR2 FYNNEI. CDR3 size: 12 residues. Trimming left V 7 bases short and J 3 bases short, with 10 bases between. This CDR3 reads CASKRQGYEQYF. The CDR3 coding sequence is TGTGCCAGCAAAAGGCAGGGCTACGAGCAGTACTTC.

The chain carries TRBV29-1 and TRBJ2-7; tentative D call: TRBD1 (5 bases). From germline, CDR1 is SQVTM and CDR2 ANQGSEA. The ends were cut back, 2 bases at V and 3 bases at J, with 17 bases in the middle. The CDR3 has 15 residues. In DNA, the CDR3 is TGCAGCGTTGAAAACAGGCGTGGCGGCTACTACGAGCAGTACTTC. It is translated as CSVENRRGGYYEQYF.

CDR3: CASSLGGEKANVLTF. The CDR3 DNA sequence: TGCGCCAGCAGCTTGGGGGGGGAAAAGGCCAACGTCCTGACTTTC. The genes are TRBV5-1 and TRBJ2-6; tentatively, D is TRBD2 (6 bases). The CDR3 is 15 amino acids. CDR1 and CDR2 from the germline V gene are SGHRS and YFSETQ. V was shortened by 0 bases and J by 6 bases, with 10 bases between the two germline ends.

The rearrangement joins TRBV4-3 to TRBJ2-5; TRBD2 matches 10 bases. The J call may be incorrect, as the DNA end agrees better with TRBJ2-7. This CDR3 spans 16 amino acids. Germline V gene data show CDR1 as LGHNA and CDR2 as YSLEER. CDR3 nucleotides: TGCGCCAGCAGCCAAGATCCTAGCGGGGGCCCCTACGAGCAGTACTTC. The encoded protein is CASSQDPSGGPYEQYF.

V is TRBV6-6 and J is TRBJ1-1; possibly TRBD1 for D (6 bases). The CDR3 loop spans 14 amino acids. The germline V gene has CDR1 MNHNY and CDR2 SVGAGI (reference sequence). With 10 bases removed from V and 5 bases from J, the gap between germline ends came to 20 bases. Here the CDR3 reads CATIRWGGRTEAFF. The CDR3 DNA follows: TGTGCCACCATTAGGTGGGGGGGCCGTACTGAAGCTTTCTTT.

This chain links TRBV5-1 with TRBJ2-1; 10 nucleotides agree with TRBD2. V lost 5 bases and J lost 2; bases outside the gene matches: 4. There are 15 residues in the CDR3. Germline CDR1 is SGHRS and CDR2 is YFSETQ. The chain's CDR3 is CASSSAGGAYNEQFF. CDR3 bases: TGCGCCAGCAGTTCAGCGGGAGGGGCCTACAATGAGCAGTTCTTC.

The chain uses TRBV5-1 and TRBJ2-7, with 9 bases identical to TRBD1. CDR1 and CDR2 from the germline V gene are SGHRS and YFSETQ. V lost 5 bases, J lost 4 bases, and 7 bases stayed unmatched. This CDR3 is built from 14 residues. CDR3 DNA: TGCGCCAGCAGATCCCCGGGACAGGGATACGAGCAGTACTTC. It encodes CASRSPGQGYEQYF.

The CDR3 loop is CASSPRLGGATDTQYF. The DNA for the CDR3 is TGTGCCAGCAGCCCCCGGTTGGGGGGTGCCACAGATACGCAGTATTTT. The V gene is TRBV9, the J gene TRBJ2-3, with D maybe TRBD2 (6 bases). The V end lost 4 bases, the J end lost 2 bases, and 17 bases lay between the germline ends. The CDR3 loop spans 16 amino acids. CDR1 and CDR2 from the germline V gene are SGDLS and YYNGEE.

As regards this clone: A junction boundary mismatches the germline segment, possibly from a read error. V and J are TRBV7-6 and TRBJ1-2; 10 bases are shared with TRBD1. CDR1 is SGHVS and CDR2 is FNYEAQ in the germline V gene. The CDR3 length is 15 residues. This CDR3 reads CASSFSTGGDYSYTF. CDR3 sequence (DNA): TGTGCCAGCAGCTTCTCGACAGGGGGCGACTATAGCTACACCTTC.

This rearrangement joins TRBV6-5 to TRBJ2-1, with a weak D call TRBD1 (6 bases). Trimming took 0 bases from V and 6 from J, leaving 15 bases between them. Germline V gene lookup returns CDR1 MNHEY and CDR2 SVGAGI. The CDR3 loop spans 16 amino acids. In DNA form, the CDR3 reads TGTGCCAGCAGTTACTCGTGGGGGCAAGGGGGCAATGAGCAGTTCTTC. Translating it yields CASSYSWGQGGNEQFF.

The chain uses TRBV20-1 and TRBJ2-5; 7 nucleotides line up with TRBD1. The CDR3 extends over 11 amino acids. The trim removed 6 bases at V and 5 bases at J, leaving 3 bases unmatched. CDR1 DFQATT and CDR2 SNEGSKA come from the germline V gene (reference sequence). The CDR3 protein is CSANRGETQYF. The CDR3 DNA reads TGCAGTGCCAACAGGGGTGAGACCCAGTACTTC.

The rearrangement joins TRBV19 to TRBJ2-1, with 7 bases matching TRBD2. After removal of 7 bases from V and 1 base from J, the junction contained 7 bases not matched to a gene. This CDR3 spans 15 amino acids. The germline V gene has CDR1 LNHDA and CDR2 SQIVND (reference sequence). CDR3 nucleotides: TGTGCCAGTACCCCGACTAGCCAGTCCTACAATGAGCAGTTCTTC. The encoded protein is CASTPTSQSYNEQFF.

DNA for the CDR3: TGTGCCAGCAGTTTACCAAAGCAGGGCCTAGGGAGCACAGATACGCAGTATTTT. Protein sequence: CASSLPKQGLGSTDTQYF. The chain carries TRBV27 and TRBJ2-3, with D tentatively TRBD1 (5 bases). Germline V gene lookup returns CDR1 MNHEY and CDR2 SMNVEV (reference sequence). The ends were cut back, 2 bases at V and 0 bases at J, with 18 bases in the middle. This CDR3 is 18 amino acids long.

The rearrangement joins TRBV5-1 to TRBJ1-3; D not certain. The CDR3 length is 16 residues. The germline V gene encodes CDR1 SGHRS and CDR2 YFSETQ. V lost 4 bases, J lost 0 bases, and 14 bases lay in between. CDR3 region: CASSAGGRNSGNTIYF. CDR3 bases: TGCGCCAGCAGCGCGGGAGGACGGAACTCTGGAAACACCATATATTTT.

The chain is built from TRBV5-4 and TRBJ2-3; D is perhaps TRBD2 (6 bases). V lost 3 bases to trimming and J lost 2 bases, with 13 bases between them. Germline lookup yields CDR1 SGHNT and CDR2 YYREEE (reference sequence). The CDR3 length is 15 residues. The CDR3 DNA is TGTGCCAGCAGCTCCGGGACTTCCAACACAGATACGCAGTATTTT. This gives the protein CASSSGTSNTDTQYF.